This TCR beta chain is from a study of blood T cells in healthy people across ages. Study-wide results and caveats: Per million T cells, the diversity of TCR beta decreased roughly linearly as age advanced.

Using a J-beta primer mix together with a sample-barcoded 5' primer, a second PCR was run for about 6 to 12 cycles. Tags on each cDNA molecule came from a template-switch adaptor with 12 random nucleotides. Via MiXCR, TCRdb re-called the 5' RACE reads, giving one row per CDR3 protein. Among about 1.5 million distinct CDR3 sequences listed, 42% were seen once. A remark on this clonotype: Its target is unknown. A much more abundant neighbour one base away suggests this may be a read error.

This CDR3 has 15 amino acids. The J segment lost 0 bases and the V segment lost 6 bases, leaving 6 bases of the junction unmatched. Each individual donor underwent a draw of roughly 10 milliliters of peripheral blood. Sequencing was carried out using blood. The V call is TRBV12-3 or TRBV12-4, the J call TRBJ2-3; 7 nucleotides align to TRBD2. The origin of this receptor is a woman aged 18-29 years in good health. In nucleotides, the CDR3 is TGTGCCAGCAGCATCGGGGGGACTAGCACAGATACGCAGTATTTT. This translates into CASSIGGTSTDTQYF.